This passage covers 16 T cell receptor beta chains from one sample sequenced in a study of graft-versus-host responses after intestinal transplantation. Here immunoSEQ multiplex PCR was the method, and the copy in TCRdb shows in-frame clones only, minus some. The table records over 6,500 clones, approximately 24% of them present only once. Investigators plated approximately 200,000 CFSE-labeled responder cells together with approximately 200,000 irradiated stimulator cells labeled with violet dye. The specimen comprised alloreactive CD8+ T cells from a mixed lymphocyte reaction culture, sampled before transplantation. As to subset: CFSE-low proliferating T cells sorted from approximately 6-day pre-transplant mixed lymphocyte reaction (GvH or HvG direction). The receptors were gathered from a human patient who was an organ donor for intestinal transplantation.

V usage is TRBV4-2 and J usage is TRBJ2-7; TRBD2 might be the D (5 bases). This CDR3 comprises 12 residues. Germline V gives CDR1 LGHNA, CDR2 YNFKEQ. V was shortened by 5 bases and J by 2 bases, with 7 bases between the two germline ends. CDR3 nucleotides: TGTGCCAGCAGCTCCGGGGCCTACGAGCAGTACTTC. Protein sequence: CASSSGAYEQYF.

This CDR3 reads CASSLEPGSPYEQYF. The CDR3 coding sequence is TGTGCCAGCAGCCTAGAGCCGGGATCGCCCTACGAGCAGTACTTC. The chain links TRBV7-3 to TRBJ2-7; D might be TRBD2 (5 bases). The V end was cut by 5 bases, the J end by 2 bases, with 16 bases between. Germline V gene lookup returns CDR1 SGHTA and CDR2 FQGTGA. CDR3 length equals 15 residues.

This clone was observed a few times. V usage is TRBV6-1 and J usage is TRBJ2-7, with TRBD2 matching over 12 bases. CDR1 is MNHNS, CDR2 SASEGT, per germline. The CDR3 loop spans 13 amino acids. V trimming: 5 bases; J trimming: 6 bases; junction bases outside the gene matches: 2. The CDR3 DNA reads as TGTGCCAGCAGTTTGACTAGCGGGAGCGAGCAGTACTTC. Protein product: CASSLTSGSEQYF.

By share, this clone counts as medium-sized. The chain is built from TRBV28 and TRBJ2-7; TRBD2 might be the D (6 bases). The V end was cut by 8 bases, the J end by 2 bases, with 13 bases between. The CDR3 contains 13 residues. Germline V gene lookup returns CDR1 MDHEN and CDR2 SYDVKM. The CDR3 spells CASVEGLAYEQYF. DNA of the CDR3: TGTGCCAGCGTGGAGGGCCTCGCCTACGAGCAGTACTTC.

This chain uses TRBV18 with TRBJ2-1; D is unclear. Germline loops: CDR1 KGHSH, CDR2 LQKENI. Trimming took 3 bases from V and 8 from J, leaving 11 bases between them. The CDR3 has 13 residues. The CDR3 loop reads CASSPVDGHEQFF. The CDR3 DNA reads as TGTGCCAGCTCACCGGTTGATGGACATGAGCAGTTCTTC.

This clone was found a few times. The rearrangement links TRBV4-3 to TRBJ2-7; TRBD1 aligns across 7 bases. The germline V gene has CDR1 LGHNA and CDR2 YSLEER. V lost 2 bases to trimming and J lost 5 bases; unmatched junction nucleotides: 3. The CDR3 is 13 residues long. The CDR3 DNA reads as TGCGCCAGCAGCCAAACAGGGGAAGACGAGCAGTACTTC. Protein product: CASSQTGEDEQYF.

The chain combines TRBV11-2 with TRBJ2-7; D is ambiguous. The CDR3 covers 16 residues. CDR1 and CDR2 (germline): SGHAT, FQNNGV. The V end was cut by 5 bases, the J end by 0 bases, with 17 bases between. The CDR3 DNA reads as TGTGCCAGCAGCCGAACCGAGGACCTGCACTCCTACGAGCAGTACTTC. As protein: CASSRTEDLHSYEQYF.

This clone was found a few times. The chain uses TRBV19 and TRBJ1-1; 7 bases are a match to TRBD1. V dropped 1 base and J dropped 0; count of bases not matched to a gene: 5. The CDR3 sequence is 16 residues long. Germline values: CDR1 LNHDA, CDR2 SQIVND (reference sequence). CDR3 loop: CASSIVWDSLNTEAFF. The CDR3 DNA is TGTGCCAGTAGTATAGTATGGGACAGTTTGAACACTGAAGCTTTCTTT.

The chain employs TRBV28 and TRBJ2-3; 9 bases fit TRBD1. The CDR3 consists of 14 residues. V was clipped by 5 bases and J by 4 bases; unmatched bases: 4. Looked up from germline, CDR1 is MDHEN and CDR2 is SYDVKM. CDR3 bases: TGTGCCAGCAGTCGGGACAGGGTGGCAGATACGCAGTATTTT. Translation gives CASSRDRVADTQYF.

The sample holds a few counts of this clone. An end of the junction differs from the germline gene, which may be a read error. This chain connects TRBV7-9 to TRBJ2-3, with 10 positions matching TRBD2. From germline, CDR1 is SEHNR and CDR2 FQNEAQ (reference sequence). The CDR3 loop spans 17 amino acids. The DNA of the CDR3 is TGCGCCAGCAGCCAAGATCGAGCGGGAGGGCCGACAGATACGCAGTATTTT. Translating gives CASSQDRAGGPTDTQYF.

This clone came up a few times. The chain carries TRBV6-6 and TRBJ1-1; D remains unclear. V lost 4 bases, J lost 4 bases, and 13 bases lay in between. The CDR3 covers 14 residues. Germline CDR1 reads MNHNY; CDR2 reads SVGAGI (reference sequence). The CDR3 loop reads CASSLFTGSTEAFF. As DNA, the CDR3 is TGTGCCAGCAGTTTATTTACGGGGAGCACTGAAGCTTTCTTT.

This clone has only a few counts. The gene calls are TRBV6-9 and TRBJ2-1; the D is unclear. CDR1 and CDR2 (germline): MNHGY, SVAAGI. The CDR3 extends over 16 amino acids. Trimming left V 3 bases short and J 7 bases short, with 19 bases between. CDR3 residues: CASSYSLELGFNEQFF. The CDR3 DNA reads TGTGCCAGCAGTTACTCGCTGGAGTTGGGGTTTAATGAGCAGTTCTTC.

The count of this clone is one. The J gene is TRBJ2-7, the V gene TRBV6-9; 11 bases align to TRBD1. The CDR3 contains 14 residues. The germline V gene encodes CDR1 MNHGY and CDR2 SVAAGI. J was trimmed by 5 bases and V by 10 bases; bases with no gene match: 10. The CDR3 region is CATRLRTGGDEQYF. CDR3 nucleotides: TGTGCCACCCGGCTCCGGACAGGGGGCGACGAGCAGTACTTC.

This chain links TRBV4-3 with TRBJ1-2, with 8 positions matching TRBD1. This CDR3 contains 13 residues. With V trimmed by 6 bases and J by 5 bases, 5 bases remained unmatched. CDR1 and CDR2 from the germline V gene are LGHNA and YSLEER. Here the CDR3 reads CASSAQGGYGYTF. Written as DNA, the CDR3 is TGCGCCAGCAGTGCACAGGGGGGGTATGGCTACACCTTC.

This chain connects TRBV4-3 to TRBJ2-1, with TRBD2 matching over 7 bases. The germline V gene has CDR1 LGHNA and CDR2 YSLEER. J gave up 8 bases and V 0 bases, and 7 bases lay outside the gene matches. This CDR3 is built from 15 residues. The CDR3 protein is CASSQDLGRGDEQFF. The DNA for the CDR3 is TGCGCCAGCAGCCAAGATTTAGGGAGGGGCGATGAGCAGTTCTTC.

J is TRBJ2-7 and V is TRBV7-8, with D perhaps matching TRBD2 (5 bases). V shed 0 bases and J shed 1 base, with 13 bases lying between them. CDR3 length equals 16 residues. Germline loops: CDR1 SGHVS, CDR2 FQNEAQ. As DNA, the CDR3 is TGTGCCAGCAGCTTAGCGCATCTGGGAGTTTCCTACGAGCAGTACTTC. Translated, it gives CASSLAHLGVSYEQYF. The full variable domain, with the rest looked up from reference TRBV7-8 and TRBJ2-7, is GAGVSQSPRYKVAKRGQDVALRCDPISGHVSLFWYQQALGQGPEFLTYFQNEAQLDKSGLPSDRFFAERPEGSVSTLKIQRTQQEDSAVYLCASSLAHLGVSYEQYFGPGTRLTVT.